Listed below are T cell receptor beta chains from one sample, sequenced in a study of control samples from healthy donors and cancer patients. Using immunoSEQ multiplex PCR, the repertoire was profiled, and TCRdb retains in-frame clones only, with some absent. In the table there are some 120,000 clones, 80% to 95% of which are singletons. The specimen was blood. Every receptor here comes from a man between 18 and 35 years old in good health. Each CDR3 is given without its conserved first and last residue. Clone size appears in some rows only: once, few, many, or a class for an expanded clone.

TRBV6-2/TRBV6-3,TRBJ2-3,NA,ASSYGGGTDTQY
TRBV4-2,TRBJ2-7,NA,ASSQEGGGGLAPYEQY
TRBV18,TRBJ1-6,NA,ASSPGSNSPLH
TRBV6-5,TRBJ1-2,once,ASSSAGRGYT
TRBV2,TRBJ2-1,NA,ASSVRRARNEQF
TRBV2,TRBJ1-5,NA,ASSEVDVLSNQPQH
TRBV2,TRBJ1-1,NA,ASEGWLNTEAF
TRBV4-1,TRBJ2-3,NA,ASSREDSHLGDTQY
TRBV27,TRBJ1-4,NA,ASSSGGTNEKLF
TRBV7-2,TRBJ1-5,NA,ASSLAPGLGQPQH
TRBV13,TRBJ1-6,NA,ASRDGQSNSPLH
TRBV6-5,TRBJ1-5,NA,ASRGTAYSNQPQH
TRBV2,TRBJ1-2,NA,ASSESGRGNYGYT
TRBV9,TRBJ2-1,NA,ASSYRWDRGNEQF
TRBV19,TRBJ2-7,NA,ASSSGTRVYEQY
TRBV10-3,TRBJ2-3,NA,AISGLGLDTDTQY